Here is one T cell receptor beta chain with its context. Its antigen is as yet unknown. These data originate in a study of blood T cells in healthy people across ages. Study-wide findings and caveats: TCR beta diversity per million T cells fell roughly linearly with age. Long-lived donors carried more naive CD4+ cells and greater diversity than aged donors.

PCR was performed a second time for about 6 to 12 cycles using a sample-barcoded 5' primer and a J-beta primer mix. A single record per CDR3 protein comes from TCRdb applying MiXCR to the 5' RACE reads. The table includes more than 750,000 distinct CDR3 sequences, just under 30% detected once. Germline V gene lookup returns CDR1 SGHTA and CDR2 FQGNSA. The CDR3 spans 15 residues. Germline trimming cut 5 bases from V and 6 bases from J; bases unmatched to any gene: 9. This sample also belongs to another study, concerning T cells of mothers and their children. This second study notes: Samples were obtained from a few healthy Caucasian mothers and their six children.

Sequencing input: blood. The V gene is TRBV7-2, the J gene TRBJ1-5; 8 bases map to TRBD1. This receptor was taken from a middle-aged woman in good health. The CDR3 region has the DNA TGTGCCAGCAGCCGGGTCGGGCAGGGGGCTCAGCCCCAGCATTTT. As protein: CASSRVGQGAQPQHF. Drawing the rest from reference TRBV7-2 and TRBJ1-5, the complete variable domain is GAGVSQSPSNKVTEKGKDVELRCDPISGHTALYWYRQSLGQGLEFLIYFQGNSAPDKSGLPSDRFSAERTGGSVSTLTIQRTQQEDSAVYLCASSRVGQGAQPQHFGDGTRLSIL.